This T cell receptor (beta chain) was observed in a study of T cells in Graves' hyperthyroidism and ophthalmopathy. General study results and limits: Model-based prediction identified ophthalmopathy a median 6.5 months prior to its onset.

Amplified regions were TCR beta CDR3 sequences from RNA transcripts. In the first-round RT-PCR of the TCR CDR3, the HTBI primer set was used. TCRdb called the multiplex PCR reads again in MiXCR, with one record for every CDR3 protein. Among about 130,000 distinct CDR3 sequences listed, roughly a fifth were seen once. The germline CDR1 and CDR2 sequences are DFQATT and SNEGSKA (reference sequence). V dropped 6 bases and J dropped 5 bases, with 19 bases sitting between them. The CDR3 contains 14 residues. Hyperthyroidism patients were newly diagnosed, had disease duration under 2 months, and were aged 18 to 65 years. It was 8 to 10 ml of fresh peripheral blood that supplied the PBMCs. In its sample, this clonotype was seen many times. Its antigen is undetermined.

The chain recombines TRBV20-1 with TRBJ2-5, with D tentatively TRBD2 (5 bases). Sequenced: blood. This clonotype was obtained from a woman aged 45-65 years with Graves' hyperthyroidism that later progressed to Graves' ophthalmopathy. CDR3 sequence: CSARTQSLWETQYF. As DNA, the CDR3 is TGCAGTGCCCGGACTCAATCGCTTTGGGAGACCCAGTACTTC.